This TCR beta chain was found in a study of coeliac disease. General study results and limits: Few TRB amino acid sequences were shared between samples; most were unique.

Here immunoSEQ multiplex PCR was the method, and the copy in TCRdb shows in-frame clones only, minus some. The repertoire holds several thousand clones, with 57% as singletons. CDR1 is GTSNPN and CDR2 is SVGIG in the germline V gene (reference sequence). The germline V and J ends were trimmed by 3 bases and 3 bases, with 10 bases remaining between them. There are 13 residues in the CDR3. Comments on this clone: Its antigen is unknown.

V gene TRBV30 combines with J gene TRBJ2-3; D uncertain. The sequence came from a woman aged 60-75 years with celiac disease. Sequences were obtained from intraepithelial lymphocytes from the gut. The CDR3 loop reads CAWRLERTDTQYF. The CDR3 DNA sequence: TGTGCCTGGAGGCTCGAACGGACAGATACGCAGTATTTT.